This TCR beta chain was identified during a study of cytomegalovirus exposure and HLA in healthy donors (dated 2017 in TCRdb). Study-wide context: An earlier analysis of more than 550 of the donors reported approximately 280 Gb of sequence data and 95 million to 140 million unique TCR beta sequences obtained from approximately 180 million T cells. A later analysis re-analyzed previously published TCR beta repertoires from 666 donors and added high-resolution HLA genotyping to study TCR occurrence patterns. Donor age, sex, ethnicity and CMV serostatus were compiled alongside the repertoire data. About five DR-DQ haplotypes were handled as single units for association and clustering because linkage in the cohort was strong. In the later analysis, no new phenotypic data were used to find candidate immune exposures; instead, reliance was placed on TCR beta sequences and their occurrence across donors. Typing coverage varied by locus: roughly 620-640 donors for A, B, C, DRB1 and DQB1; some 520 for DQA1; 606 for DPA1; about 450 for DPB1. Along with the approximately 670-subject first cohort, a separate validation cohort of over a hundred different subjects was used. The T cell repertoires of around 730 subjects were profiled by immunosequencing and related to cytomegalovirus serostatus. Every repertoire in the discovery cohort had been generated on one and the same sequencing platform. Across some 400 genotyped donors of the cohort, an average of approximately 220,000 unique TCR beta nucleotide sequences per donor were sequenced, and 15% to 20% of those sequences were non-productive. An earlier analysis of 587 of the donors applied high-throughput TCR beta sequencing to assess whether each TCR beta V gene segment acted as functional or pseudogenic. An early release that covered roughly 600 HLA-typed donors contained 300 to 350 gigabases of sequencing data and 80 million or so unique TCR sequences. The aim of the study was to test whether cataloging public T cell receptors could identify signatures of past pathogen exposure. Among the roughly 400 genotyped donors, approximately 76% belonged to the genetic ancestry cluster associated with self-reported Caucasian donors. The study combined high-throughput TCR immunosequencing, statistical association of individual TCRs with disease status, and machine learning to predict cytomegalovirus infection status. Genome-wide SNP genotypes for about 65% of the 666 donors were used in a later genetic analysis, which treated that subset as a discovery cohort. Class I and class II HLA loci were covered by the typing at four-digit resolution.

Concerning this clone itself: The target of this receptor is not known. It has no much larger one-base neighbor in the sample; base qualities were not kept.

What the work shows at the level of the full study, not this receptor alone: Because HLA typing was missing for some donors at each locus, association tests included only the typed subset. In this cohort, only TCR beta chains were sequenced, and detectable features were limited by the absence of alpha or paired-chain data. When HLA alleles, especially DR and DQ, strongly co-occurred, TCR associations were difficult to assign to individual alleles. In an earlier analysis of about 600 of the donors, most TCR beta V segments appeared in productive rearrangements about 87% or about 30% of the time, broadly matching IMGT annotations. In vitro tests confirmed that three of the cytomegalovirus-associated TCR beta chains recognize cytomegalovirus antigens. A further reported finding was that TCR beta sequences accurately predicted the HLA-A and HLA-B alleles for most subjects in the first cohort. A later analysis associated 15,000 or so TCR beta sequences with specific HLA alleles at a false discovery rate of 0.05. According to the authors, the approach could potentially be generalized to other disease states and immunological phenotypes. Because counts were too low, seventeen rarely observed V segments, including chromosome 9 orphons, were left out of the earlier analysis of 587 of the donors. A later genetic analysis associated a missense DCLRE1C variant with V-gene and J-gene trimming of TCR beta chains, and an independent cohort replicated the association. Some IMGT-functional V segments, including TRBV6-2 and TRBV6-3, could not be told apart with the 87-base-pair reads, so those segments were excluded. A later analysis found that HLA-associated TCR beta chains were more clonally expanded and had lower generation probabilities than equally common non-associated chains. In a later analysis, the rate of TCR association differed among HLA loci, with DRB1 alleles having the most associated TCRs and HLA-C alleles having the fewest. Most CMV-associated TCR beta chains appeared to be HLA-restricted in a later analysis, and the HLA associations seemed to be driven largely by CMV exposure. Cytomegalovirus status was reported to be diagnosed by the classifier with high specificity and sensitivity in both the original and validation cohorts. In the study, around 150 TCR beta chains were listed as associated with cytomegalovirus. Across donors, most TCR sequences were observed very rarely, whereas some public TCRs were present in many individuals. Sequencing depth was assumed to be roughly uniform across donors in the presence/absence analyses, though that assumption may not hold. Immune exposure information for the cohort was limited to CMV serostatus. A cluster of highly shared sequence variants was judged likely to be a technical artifact of the sequencing pipeline. Correlated functional status among segregating V segments might be attributable to linkage disequilibrium, but an unknown experimental factor could not be ruled out. According to a later genetic analysis, donors in an Asian-associated ancestry cluster had fewer N-insertions in productive TCRs than the approximately 670-donor mean. Several of the top co-occurrence clusters appeared to be linked to parvovirus B19, influenza, CMV and Epstein-Barr virus, according to a later analysis.

The receptor library was made with the immunoSEQ multiplex PCR assay. For the multiplex PCR, a mixture combining 60 forward primers for TCR Vbeta segments and 13 reverse primers for TCR Jbeta segments was used. Amplification of the CDR3 region of rearranged TCR beta genes was performed with a multiplex PCR assay on genomic DNA. On the Illumina HiSeq System, the amplified TCR beta libraries were sequenced as 87-base-pair reads. In the authors' own workflow: In a later analysis, tens of millions of unique TCR beta chains were counted across the approximately 640 repertoires, and roughly 11 million of these chains were shared by at least two donors. To remove PCR and sequencing errors, raw reads were error-corrected and collapsed into unique sequences using a nearest-neighbor algorithm that merged closely related sequences. To assign V, D and J gene segments, CDR3 sequences were aligned to IMGT reference sequences. For a sequence to be retained, at least a six-nucleotide match to both a V gene segment and a J gene segment was required. Rearrangements were called productive when the CDR3 lacked stop codons and stayed in frame with V and J; all others were non-productive. Following IMGT convention, CDR3 was defined as the stretch from the second conserved V-encoded cysteine up to the conserved J-encoded phenylalanine. The earlier analysis of 500 to 650 of the donors excluded any sequence lacking an unambiguous match to a single V gene segment. In an earlier analysis of about 590 of the donors, a V segment was called functional when productive rearrangements were above 56.7%, and segregating when the standard deviation between donors exceeded 5%. A statistical classification framework was developed to diagnose cytomegalovirus status using the catalog of TCR beta chain sequences. In a later analysis, TCR nucleotide sequences were compared against IMGT/GENE-DB human TR gene sequences so that V and J genes could be assigned. Using the TCRdist pipeline, a later analysis assigned CDR3 sequences along with most-parsimonious VDJ recombination scenarios. In a later analysis, each TCR beta chain was defined by its CDR3 amino acid sequence together with its V-gene family, and reads without a unique V-gene family were excluded. As a way to deal with suspected cross-contamination and a sequencing artifact, a later analysis dropped under 600 nucleotide sequences that were highly shared and had low generation probability. For each public chain, a later analysis derived a clonal expansion index from normalized ranks of inferred template counts within each repertoire. A later analysis computed generation probabilities with a VDJ recombination model fitted to out-of-frame rearrangements, and checked the results against IGoR. Hypergeometric tests were used in a later analysis to score TCR-TCR, TCR-HLA and TCR-CMV co-occurrence, with a repertoire-size bias correction applied to the TCR pairs. False discovery rates were estimated in a later analysis by permuting HLA or CMV assignments 20 times. In a later analysis, co-occurring TCRs were grouped with DBSCAN, and TCRdist sequence similarity was added when clustering was performed within HLA-allele-positive subsets. Repertoires with fewer than 30,000 or more than 120,000 public chains were left out of co-occurrence clustering, as were five repertoires with anomalous nucleotide sharing. This is the immuneACCESS table as TCRdb keeps it, with only in-frame sequences that have V and J called. A part of the clones is gone; compared with another copy, unresolved V genes explain less than half, and the rest is unexplained. The DNA gave D and trimming, while V, J and clone size come from that table. This sample comprises around 140,000 clones, around 9.7% of them detected only once. The ten largest clones take up 1.8% of the sample.

V lost 4 bases and J lost 4 bases; the stretch between them is 16 bases long. Taken from the germline V gene, the CDR1 and CDR2 loops are MDHEN and SYDVKM. Inclusive of the bounding cysteine and phenylalanine, the CDR3 is 15 residues long. Only the CDR3 portion is preserved as DNA: 45 bases, with reading frame beginning at the first base. The cohort comprised approximately 700 healthy bone marrow donors. At the time of sampling, all cohort members were nominally healthy, though unrecorded immune exposures were likely present. The donor was CMV seronegative and belonged to the group of roughly 330 seronegative cohort members. A peripheral blood sample was collected from each donor, and TCR beta sequencing was performed on peripheral blood mononuclear cells. The Qiagen DNeasy Blood Extraction Kit was used to extract genomic DNA from the blood cell samples.

Sequences were obtained from PBMCs. This chain is built from TRBV28 and TRBJ1-1; the D segment could be TRBD1, given 6 matching bases. This receptor was taken from a man aged 45 to 65 in good health and CMV-seronegative. The DNA sequence is as follows: TGTGCCAGCAGTTCCCTTCAGGGGCGGCTCACTGAAGCTTTCTTT. This sequence encodes CASSSLQGRLTEAFF.